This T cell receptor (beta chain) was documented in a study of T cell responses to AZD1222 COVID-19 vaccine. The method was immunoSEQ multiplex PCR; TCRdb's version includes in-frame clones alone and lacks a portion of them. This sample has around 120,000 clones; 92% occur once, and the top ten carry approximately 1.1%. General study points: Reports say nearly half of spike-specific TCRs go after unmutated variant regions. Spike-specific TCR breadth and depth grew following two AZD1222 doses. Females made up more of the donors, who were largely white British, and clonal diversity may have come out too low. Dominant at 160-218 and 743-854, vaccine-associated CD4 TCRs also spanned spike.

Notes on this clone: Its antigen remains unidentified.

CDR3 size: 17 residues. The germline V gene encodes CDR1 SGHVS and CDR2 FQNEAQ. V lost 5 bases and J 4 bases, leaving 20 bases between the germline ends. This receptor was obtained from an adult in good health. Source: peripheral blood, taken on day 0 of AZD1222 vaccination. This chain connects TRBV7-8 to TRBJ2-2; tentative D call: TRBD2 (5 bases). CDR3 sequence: CASSPLRFGMGTGELFF. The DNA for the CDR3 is TGTGCCAGCAGCCCGCTCCGGTTCGGGATGGGCACCGGGGAGCTGTTTTTT.